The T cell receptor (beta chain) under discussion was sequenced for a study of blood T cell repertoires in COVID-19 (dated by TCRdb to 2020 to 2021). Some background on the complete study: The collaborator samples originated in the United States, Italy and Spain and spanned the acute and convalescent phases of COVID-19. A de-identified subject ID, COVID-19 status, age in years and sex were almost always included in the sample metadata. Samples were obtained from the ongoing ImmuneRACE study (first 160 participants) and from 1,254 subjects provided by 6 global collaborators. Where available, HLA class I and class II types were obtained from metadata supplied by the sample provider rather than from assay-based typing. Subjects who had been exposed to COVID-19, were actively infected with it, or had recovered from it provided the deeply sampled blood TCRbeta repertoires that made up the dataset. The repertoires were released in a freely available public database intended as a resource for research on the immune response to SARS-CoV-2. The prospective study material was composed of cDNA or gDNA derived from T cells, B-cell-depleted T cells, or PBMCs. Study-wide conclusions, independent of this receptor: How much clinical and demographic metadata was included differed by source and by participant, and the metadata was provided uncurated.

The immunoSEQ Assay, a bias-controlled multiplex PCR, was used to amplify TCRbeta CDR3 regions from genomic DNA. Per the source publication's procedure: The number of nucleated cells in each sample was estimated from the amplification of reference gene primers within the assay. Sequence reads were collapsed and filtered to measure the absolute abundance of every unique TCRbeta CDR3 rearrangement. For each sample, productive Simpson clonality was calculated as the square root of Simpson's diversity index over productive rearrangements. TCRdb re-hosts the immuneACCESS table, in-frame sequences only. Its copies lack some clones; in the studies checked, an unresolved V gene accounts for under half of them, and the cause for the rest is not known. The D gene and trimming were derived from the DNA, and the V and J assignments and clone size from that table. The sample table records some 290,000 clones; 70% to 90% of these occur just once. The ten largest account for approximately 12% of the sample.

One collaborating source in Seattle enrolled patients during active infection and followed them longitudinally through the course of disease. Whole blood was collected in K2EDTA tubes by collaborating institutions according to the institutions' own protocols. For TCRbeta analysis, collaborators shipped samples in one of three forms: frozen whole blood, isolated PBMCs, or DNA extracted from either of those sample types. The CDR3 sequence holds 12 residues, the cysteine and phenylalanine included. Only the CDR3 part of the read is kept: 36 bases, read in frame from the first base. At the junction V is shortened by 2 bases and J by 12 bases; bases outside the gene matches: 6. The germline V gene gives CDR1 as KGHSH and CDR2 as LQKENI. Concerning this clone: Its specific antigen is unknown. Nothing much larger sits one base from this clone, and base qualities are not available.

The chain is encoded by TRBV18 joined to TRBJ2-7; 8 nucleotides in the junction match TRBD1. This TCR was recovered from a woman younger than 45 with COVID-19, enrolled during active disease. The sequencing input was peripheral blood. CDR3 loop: CASSPRQGYPYF. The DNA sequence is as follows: TGTGCCAGCTCACCAAGACAGGGGTACCCGTACTTC. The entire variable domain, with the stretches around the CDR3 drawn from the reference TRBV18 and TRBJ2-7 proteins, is NAGVMQNPRHLVRRRGQEARLRCSPMKGHSHVYWYRQLPEEGLKFMVYLQKENIIDESGMPKERFSAEFPKEGPSILRIQQVVRGDSAAYFCASSPRQGYPYFGPGTRLTVT.